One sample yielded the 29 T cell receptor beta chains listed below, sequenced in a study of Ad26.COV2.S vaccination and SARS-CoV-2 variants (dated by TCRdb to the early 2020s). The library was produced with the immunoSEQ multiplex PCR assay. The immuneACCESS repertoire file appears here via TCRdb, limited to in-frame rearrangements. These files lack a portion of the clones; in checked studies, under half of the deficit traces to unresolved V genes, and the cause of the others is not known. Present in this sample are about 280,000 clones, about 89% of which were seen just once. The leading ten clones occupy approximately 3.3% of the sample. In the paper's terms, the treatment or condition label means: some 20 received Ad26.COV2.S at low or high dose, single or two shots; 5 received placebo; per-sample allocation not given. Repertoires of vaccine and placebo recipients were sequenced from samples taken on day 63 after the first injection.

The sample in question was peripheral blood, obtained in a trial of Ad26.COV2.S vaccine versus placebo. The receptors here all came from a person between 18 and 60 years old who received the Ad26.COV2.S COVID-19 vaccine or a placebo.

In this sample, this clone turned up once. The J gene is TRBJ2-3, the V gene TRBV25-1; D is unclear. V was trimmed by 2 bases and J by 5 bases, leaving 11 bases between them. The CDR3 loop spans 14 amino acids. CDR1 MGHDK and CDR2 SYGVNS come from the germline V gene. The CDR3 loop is CASSEVGWGDTQYF. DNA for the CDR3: TGTGCCAGCAGTGAAGTGGGTTGGGGAGATACGCAGTATTTT.

Here the CDR3 DNA reads TGTGCCAGCAGCCACAGACAGGGGGTACATGGCTACACCTTC. Its protein is CASSHRQGVHGYTF. The chain uses TRBV11-2 and TRBJ1-2, with 9 bases lining up with TRBD1. The CDR3 sequence is 14 residues long. The germline CDR1 and CDR2 sequences are SGHAT and FQNNGV. V lost 5 bases and J lost 6; bases outside the gene matches: 7.

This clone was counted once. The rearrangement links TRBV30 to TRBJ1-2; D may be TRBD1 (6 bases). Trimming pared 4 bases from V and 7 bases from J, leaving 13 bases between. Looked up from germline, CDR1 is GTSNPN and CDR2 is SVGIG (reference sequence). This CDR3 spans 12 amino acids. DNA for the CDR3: TGTGCCTGGACGGGGGCCGCTCCTGGCTACACCTTC. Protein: CAWTGAAPGYTF.

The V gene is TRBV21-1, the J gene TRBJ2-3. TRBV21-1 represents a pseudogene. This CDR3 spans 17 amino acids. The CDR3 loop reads CASSKLRMRGRQDTQYF. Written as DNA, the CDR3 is TGTGCCAGCAGCAAACTTAGGATGAGGGGACGGCAGGATACGCAGTATTTT.

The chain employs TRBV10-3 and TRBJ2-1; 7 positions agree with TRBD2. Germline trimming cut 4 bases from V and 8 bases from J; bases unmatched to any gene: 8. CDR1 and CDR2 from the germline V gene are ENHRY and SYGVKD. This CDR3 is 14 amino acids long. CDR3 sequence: CAISAGGPLDEQFF. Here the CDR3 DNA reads TGTGCCATCAGTGCGGGGGGTCCTCTGGATGAGCAGTTCTTC.

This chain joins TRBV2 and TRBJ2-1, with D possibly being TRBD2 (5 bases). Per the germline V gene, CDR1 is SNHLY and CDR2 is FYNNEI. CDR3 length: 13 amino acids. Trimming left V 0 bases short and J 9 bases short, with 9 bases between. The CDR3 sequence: CASSEARLLEQFF. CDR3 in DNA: TGTGCCAGCAGTGAAGCTCGACTACTTGAGCAGTTCTTC. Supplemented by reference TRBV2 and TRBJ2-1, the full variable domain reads EPEVTQTPSHQVTQMGQEVILRCVPISNHLYFYWYRQILGQKVEFLVSFYNNEISEKSEIFDDQFSVERPDGSNFTLKIRSTKLEDSAMYFCASSEARLLEQFFGPGTRLTVL.

This CDR3 reads CASSQIGETGEAFF. The CDR3 coding sequence is TGCGCCAGCAGTCAAATAGGGGAGACGGGTGAAGCTTTCTTT. The chain combines TRBV4-1 with TRBJ1-1; TRBD1 is a possible D gene (5 bases). The CDR3 has 14 residues. Germline V gene lookup returns CDR1 MGHRA and CDR2 YSYEKL. Trimming took 6 bases from V and 7 from J, leaving 18 bases between them.

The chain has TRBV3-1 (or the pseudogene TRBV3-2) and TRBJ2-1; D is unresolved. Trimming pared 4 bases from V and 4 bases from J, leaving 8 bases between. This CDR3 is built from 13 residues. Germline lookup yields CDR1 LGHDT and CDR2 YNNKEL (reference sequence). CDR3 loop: CASSPDEYNEQFF. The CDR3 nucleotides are TGTGCCAGCAGCCCGGACGAGTACAATGAGCAGTTCTTC.

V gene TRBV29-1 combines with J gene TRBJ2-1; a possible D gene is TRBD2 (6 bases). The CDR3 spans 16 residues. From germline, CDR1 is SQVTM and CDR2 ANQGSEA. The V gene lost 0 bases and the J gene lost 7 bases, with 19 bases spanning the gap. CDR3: CSVEDEGPREVNEQFF. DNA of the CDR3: TGCAGCGTTGAAGATGAAGGTCCGCGGGAAGTGAATGAGCAGTTCTTC.

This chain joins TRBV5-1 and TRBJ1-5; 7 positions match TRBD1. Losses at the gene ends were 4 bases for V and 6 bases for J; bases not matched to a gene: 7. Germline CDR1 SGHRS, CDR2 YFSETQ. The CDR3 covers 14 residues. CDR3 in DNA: TGCGCCAGCAGCATTCAGGGGGGTAGTCAGCCCCAGCATTTT. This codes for CASSIQGGSQPQHF.

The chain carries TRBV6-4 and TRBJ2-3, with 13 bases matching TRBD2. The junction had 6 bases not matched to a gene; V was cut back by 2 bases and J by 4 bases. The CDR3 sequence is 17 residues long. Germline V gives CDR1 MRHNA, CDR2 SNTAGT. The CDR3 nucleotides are TGTGCCAGCAGTGACACTAGCGGGAGGGCCCGGGCAGATACGCAGTATTTT. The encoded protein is CASSDTSGRARADTQYF.

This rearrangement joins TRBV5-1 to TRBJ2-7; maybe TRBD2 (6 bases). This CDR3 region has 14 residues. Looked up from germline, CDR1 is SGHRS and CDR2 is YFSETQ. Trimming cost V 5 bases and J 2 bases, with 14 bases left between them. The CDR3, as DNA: TGCGCCAGCAGACACGGGGACTCAACCTACGAGCAGTACTTC. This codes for CASRHGDSTYEQYF.

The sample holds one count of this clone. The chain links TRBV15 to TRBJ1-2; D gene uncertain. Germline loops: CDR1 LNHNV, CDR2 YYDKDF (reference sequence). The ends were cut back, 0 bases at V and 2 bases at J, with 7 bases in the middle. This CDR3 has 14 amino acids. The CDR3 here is CATSRDLSNYGYTF. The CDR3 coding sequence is TGTGCCACCAGCAGAGACTTGTCCAACTATGGCTACACCTTC.

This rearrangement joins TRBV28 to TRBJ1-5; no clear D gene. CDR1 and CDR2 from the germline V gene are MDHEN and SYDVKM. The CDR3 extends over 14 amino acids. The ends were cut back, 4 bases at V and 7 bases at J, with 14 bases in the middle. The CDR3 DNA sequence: TGTGCCAGCAGTTGGACGGACGGCGGACAGCCCCAGCATTTT. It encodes CASSWTDGGQPQHF.

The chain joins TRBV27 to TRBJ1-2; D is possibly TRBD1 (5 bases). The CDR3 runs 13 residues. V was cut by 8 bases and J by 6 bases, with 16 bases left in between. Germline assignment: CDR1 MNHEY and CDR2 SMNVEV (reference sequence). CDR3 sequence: CASARAGVDGYTF. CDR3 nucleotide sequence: TGTGCCAGCGCCAGGGCAGGAGTCGATGGCTACACCTTC.

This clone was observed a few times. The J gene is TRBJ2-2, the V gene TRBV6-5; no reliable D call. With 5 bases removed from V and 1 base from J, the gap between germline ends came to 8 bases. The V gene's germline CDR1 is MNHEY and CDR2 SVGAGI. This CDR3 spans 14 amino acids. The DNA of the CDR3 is TGTGCCAGCAGTAGGTACGGGAACACCGGGGAGCTGTTTTTT. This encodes CASSRYGNTGELFF.

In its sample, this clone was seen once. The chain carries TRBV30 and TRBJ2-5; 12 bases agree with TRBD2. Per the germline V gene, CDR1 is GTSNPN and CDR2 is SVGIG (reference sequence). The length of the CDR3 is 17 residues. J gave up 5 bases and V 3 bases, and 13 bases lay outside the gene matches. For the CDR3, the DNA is TGTGCCTGGAGCCGCCGGCCTAGCGGGAGGGCCTCCGAGACCCAGTACTTC. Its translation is CAWSRRPSGRASETQYF.

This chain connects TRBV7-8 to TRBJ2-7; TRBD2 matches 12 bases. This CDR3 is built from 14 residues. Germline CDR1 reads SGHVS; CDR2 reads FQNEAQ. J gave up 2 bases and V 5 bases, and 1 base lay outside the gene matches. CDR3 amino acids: CASSRTSGTYEQYF. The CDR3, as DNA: TGTGCCAGCAGCCGGACTAGCGGGACCTACGAGCAGTACTTC.

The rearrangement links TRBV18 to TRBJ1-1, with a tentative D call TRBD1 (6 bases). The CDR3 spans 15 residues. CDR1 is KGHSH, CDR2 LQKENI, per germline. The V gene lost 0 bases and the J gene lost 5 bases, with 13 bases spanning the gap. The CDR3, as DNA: TGTGCCAGCTCACCACCGGGGGGGGCCTGGACTGAAGCTTTCTTT. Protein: CASSPPGGAWTEAFF.

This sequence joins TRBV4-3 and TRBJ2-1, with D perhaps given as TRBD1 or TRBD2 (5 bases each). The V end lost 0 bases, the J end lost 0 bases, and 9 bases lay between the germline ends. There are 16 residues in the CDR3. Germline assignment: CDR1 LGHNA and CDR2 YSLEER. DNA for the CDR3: TGCGCCAGCAGCCAAGAGGGACGCAGCTCCTACAATGAGCAGTTCTTC. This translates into CASSQEGRSSYNEQFF.

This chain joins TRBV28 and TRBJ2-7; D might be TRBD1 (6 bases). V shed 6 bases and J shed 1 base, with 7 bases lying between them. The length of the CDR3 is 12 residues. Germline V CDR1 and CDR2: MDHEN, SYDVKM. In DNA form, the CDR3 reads TGTGCCAGCAGGCAGGGGTCCTACGAGCAGTACTTC. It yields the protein CASRQGSYEQYF.

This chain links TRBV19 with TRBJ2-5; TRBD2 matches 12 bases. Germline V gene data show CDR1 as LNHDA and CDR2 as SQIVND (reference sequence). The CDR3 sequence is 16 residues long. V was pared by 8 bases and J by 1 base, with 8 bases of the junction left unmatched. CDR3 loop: CASGLAGGPPQETQYF. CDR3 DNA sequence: TGTGCCAGTGGGCTAGCGGGAGGGCCACCCCAAGAGACCCAGTACTTC.

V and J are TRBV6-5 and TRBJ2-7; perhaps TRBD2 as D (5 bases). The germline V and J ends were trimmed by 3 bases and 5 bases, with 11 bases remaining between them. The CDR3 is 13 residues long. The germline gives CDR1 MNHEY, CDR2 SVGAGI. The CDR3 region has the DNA TGTGCCAGCAGTTATCGGGGTTTGCACGAGCAGTACTTC. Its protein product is CASSYRGLHEQYF.

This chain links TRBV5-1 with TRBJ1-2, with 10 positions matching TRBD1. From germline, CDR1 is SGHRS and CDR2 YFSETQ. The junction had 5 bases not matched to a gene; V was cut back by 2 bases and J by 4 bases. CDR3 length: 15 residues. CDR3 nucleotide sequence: TGCGCCAGCAGCTTCGGGGACAGGGGTGGCTATGGCTACACCTTC. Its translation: CASSFGDRGGYGYTF.

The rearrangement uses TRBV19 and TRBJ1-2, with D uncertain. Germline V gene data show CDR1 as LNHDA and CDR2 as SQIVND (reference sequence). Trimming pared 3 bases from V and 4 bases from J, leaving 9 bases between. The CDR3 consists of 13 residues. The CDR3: CASSIQAGYGYTF. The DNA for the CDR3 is TGTGCCAGTAGTATCCAGGCGGGCTATGGCTACACCTTC. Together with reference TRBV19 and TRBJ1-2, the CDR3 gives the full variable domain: DGGITQSPKYLFRKEGQNVTLSCEQNLNHDAMYWYRQDPGQGLRLIYYSQIVNDFQKGDIAEGYSVSREKKESFPLTVTSAQKNPTAFYLCASSIQAGYGYTFGSGTRLTVV.

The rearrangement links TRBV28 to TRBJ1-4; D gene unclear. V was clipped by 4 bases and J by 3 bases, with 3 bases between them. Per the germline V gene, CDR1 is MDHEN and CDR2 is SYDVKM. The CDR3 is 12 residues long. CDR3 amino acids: CASSSPNEKLFF. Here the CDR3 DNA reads TGTGCCAGCAGTTCCCCTAATGAAAAACTGTTTTTT.

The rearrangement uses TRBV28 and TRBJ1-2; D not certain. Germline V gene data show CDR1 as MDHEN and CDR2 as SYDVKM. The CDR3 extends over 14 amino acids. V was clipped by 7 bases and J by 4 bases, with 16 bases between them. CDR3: CASNLGHEGYGYTF. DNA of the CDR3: TGTGCCAGCAACCTGGGCCACGAGGGCTATGGCTACACCTTC.

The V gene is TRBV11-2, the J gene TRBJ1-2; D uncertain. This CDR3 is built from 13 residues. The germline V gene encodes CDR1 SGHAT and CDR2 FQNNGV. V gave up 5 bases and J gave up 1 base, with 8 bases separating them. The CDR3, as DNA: TGTGCCAGCAGCCCCTTTGATAACTATGGCTACACCTTC. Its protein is CASSPFDNYGYTF.

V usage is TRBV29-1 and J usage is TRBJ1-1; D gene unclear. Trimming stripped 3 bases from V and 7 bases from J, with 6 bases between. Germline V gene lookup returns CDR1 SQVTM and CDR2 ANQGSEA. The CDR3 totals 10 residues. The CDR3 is CSVDANEAFF. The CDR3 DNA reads TGCAGCGTTGACGCCAATGAAGCTTTCTTT. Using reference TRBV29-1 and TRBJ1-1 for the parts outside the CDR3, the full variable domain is SAVISQKPSRDICQRGTSLTIQCQVDSQVTMMFWYRQQPGQSLTLIATANQGSEATYESGFVIDKFPISRPNLTFSTLTVSNMSPEDSSIYLCSVDANEAFFGQGTRLTVV.